One and the same sample provided the 21 T cell receptor beta chains below, sequenced in a study (dated by TCRdb to 2022 to 2024). To prepare the library, the immunoSEQ multiplex PCR assay was applied. This is the immuneACCESS table as TCRdb keeps it, with only in-frame sequences that have V and J called. A part of the clones is gone; compared with another copy, unresolved V genes explain less than half, and the rest is unexplained. Across this sample there are tens of thousands of clones, with around 95% seen only once. The ten biggest clones cover roughly 4.5% of the sample. Sequencing input: PBMCs. The origin of the receptors is a man aged 35 to 55 with rheumatoid arthritis.

The chain links TRBV9 to TRBJ1-5, with D possibly being TRBD1 (5 bases). V was trimmed by 3 bases and J by 0 bases, leaving 7 bases between them. Germline V gives CDR1 SGDLS, CDR2 YYNGEE. The CDR3 sequence is 14 residues long. The CDR3 nucleotides read TGTGCCAGCAGCGCCACAGGTAGCAATCAGCCCCAGCATTTT. This encodes CASSATGSNQPQHF.

V gene TRBV5-1 combines with J gene TRBJ2-2; 13 bases map to TRBD2. Germline CDR1 SGHRS, CDR2 YFSETQ. The CDR3 runs 17 residues. The trim removed 5 bases at V and 1 base at J, leaving 5 bases unmatched. CDR3 region: CASSSGTSGMNTGELFF. CDR3 sequence (DNA): TGCGCCAGCAGTTCCGGGACTAGCGGGATGAACACCGGGGAGCTGTTTTTT.

The J gene is TRBJ2-7, the V gene TRBV6-4; D tentatively reads TRBD1 or TRBD2 (6 bases each). This CDR3 is 15 amino acids long. Trimming removed 0 bases from V and 3 bases from J, with 12 bases in between. Per the germline V gene, CDR1 is MRHNA and CDR2 is SNTAGT. The CDR3 DNA reads as TGTGCCAGCAGTGACTCGGGGGGCAATTACTACGAGCAGTACTTC. It yields the protein CASSDSGGNYYEQYF.

This chain joins TRBV6-2 or TRBV6-3 and TRBJ2-3, with D perhaps TRBD2 (5 bases). Germline values: CDR1 MNHEY, CDR2 SVGEGT. The V end was cut by 4 bases, the J end by 5 bases, with 13 bases between. The CDR3 runs to 14 residues. As DNA, the CDR3 is TGTGCCAGCAGTTCCCAGTTCGGGGTAGATACGCAGTATTTT. Its protein product is CASSSQFGVDTQYF.

CDR3 in amino acids: CSVETGSKNIQYF. The CDR3 bases are TGCAGCGTTGAAACGGGATCCAAAAACATTCAGTACTTC. The genes are TRBV29-1 and TRBJ2-4, with a possible D match to TRBD2 (5 bases). Trimming removed 2 bases from V and 2 bases from J, with 7 bases in between. Germline V lookup: CDR1 SQVTM, CDR2 ANQGSEA. This CDR3 is built from 13 residues.

Concerning this clone: The sample contains more than one DNA sequence encoding this CDR3. J is TRBJ2-3 and V is TRBV28, with D maybe TRBD2 (5 bases). This CDR3 contains 14 residues. Germline lookup yields CDR1 MDHEN and CDR2 SYDVKM. V lost 3 bases to trimming and J lost 1 base, with 8 bases between them. CDR3 nucleotide sequence: TGTGCCAGCAGTTTTCTAGCCGGCACAGATACGCAGTATTTT. The encoded protein is CASSFLAGTDTQYF. Drawing the rest from reference TRBV28 and TRBJ2-3, the complete variable domain is DVKVTQSSRYLVKRTGEKVFLECVQDMDHENMFWYRQDPGLGLRLIYFSYDVKMKEKGDIPEGYSVSREKKERFSLILESASTNQTSMYLCASSFLAGTDTQYFGPGTRLTVL.

This CDR3 is CASSPGTVRGYTF. CDR3 sequence (DNA): TGTGCCAGCAGCCCCGGGACAGTTCGCGGCTACACCTTC. The rearrangement uses TRBV6-2 or TRBV6-3 and TRBJ1-2, with TRBD1 matching 7 bases. V gave up 6 bases and J gave up 8 bases; unmatched junction bases: 9. The CDR3 runs 13 residues. Germline V gives CDR1 MNHEY, CDR2 SVGEGT.

A word on this clone: An end of the junction differs from the germline gene, which may be a read error. The chain couples TRBV12-3 or TRBV12-4 to TRBJ1-1; D gene unclear. The CDR3 length is 11 residues. The CDR3: CASGLSAEAFF. The CDR3, as DNA: TGTGCCAGCGGTTTATCGGCTGAAGCTTTCTTT.

The genes are TRBV7-8 and TRBJ2-1; tentatively, D is TRBD2 (6 bases). The CDR3 length is 14 residues. Trimming left V 2 bases short and J 3 bases short, with 8 bases between. Germline-derived CDR1 and CDR2 are SGHVS and FQNEAQ. CDR3 nucleotide sequence: TGTGCCAGCAGCTTATGGCGGGACTACAATGAGCAGTTCTTC. Protein: CASSLWRDYNEQFF.

The V call is TRBV6-5, the J call TRBJ2-6, with D possibly TRBD2 on 5 matching bases. The CDR3 has 15 residues. Per germline, CDR1 MNHEY and CDR2 SVGAGI. V gave up 0 bases and J gave up 2 bases, with 5 bases separating them. The CDR3: CASSYSEAGANVLTF. The CDR3 nucleotides read TGTGCCAGCAGTTACTCGGAGGCTGGGGCCAACGTCCTGACTTTC.

The V and J genes are TRBV5-5 and TRBJ2-2, with 10 bases that match TRBD1. Germline V gene sequence: CDR1 SGHKS, CDR2 YYEKEE (reference sequence). This CDR3 contains 14 residues. The junction had 5 bases not matched to a gene; V was cut back by 5 bases and J by 7 bases. Here the CDR3 reads CASSQGTGVGELFF. In DNA form, the CDR3 reads TGTGCCAGCAGTCAAGGGACAGGGGTCGGGGAGCTGTTTTTT.

This chain joins TRBV6-4 and TRBJ1-2; 8 bases match TRBD1. V lost 4 bases, J lost 0 bases, and 4 bases stayed unmatched. The CDR3 length is 15 residues. CDR1 and CDR2 from the germline V gene are MRHNA and SNTAGT. CDR3 coding DNA: TGTGCCAGCAGTGCCCGACAGGGGCCTAACTATGGCTACACCTTC. The encoded protein is CASSARQGPNYGYTF.

The gene calls are TRBV18 and TRBJ2-7, with 11 nucleotides matching TRBD1. J lost 4 bases, V lost 4 bases, and 18 bases had no gene match. This CDR3 is 19 amino acids long. Germline values: CDR1 KGHSH, CDR2 LQKENI. Here the CDR3 DNA reads TGTGCCAGCTCACTCCGGGACAGGGGGGACCTGAACGCCCTGTACGAGCAGTACTTC. It yields the protein CASSLRDRGDLNALYEQYF.

This clone was seen just once. The chain carries TRBV6-6 and TRBJ1-2, with a possible D match to TRBD1 (6 bases). Germline lookup yields CDR1 MNHNY and CDR2 SVGAGI (reference sequence). Trimming removed 8 bases from V and 8 bases from J, with 12 bases in between. The CDR3 runs to 11 residues. The CDR3 is CASYTGFGYTF. The CDR3 coding sequence is TGTGCCAGCTATACAGGGTTCGGCTACACCTTC.

This chain uses TRBV5-8 with TRBJ2-7, with no clear D. CDR1 SGHTS and CDR2 YDEGEE come from the germline V gene. V was trimmed by 2 bases and J by 2 bases, leaving 11 bases between them. CDR3 length equals 14 residues. The CDR3 nucleotides read TGTGCCAGCAGCTTTAGGTTACCCCCCTACGAGCAGTACTTC. It yields the protein CASSFRLPPYEQYF.

The chain uses TRBV3-1 (or the pseudogene TRBV3-2) and TRBJ2-2; TRBD2 matches at 12 bases. This CDR3 comprises 19 residues. CDR1 and CDR2 (germline): LGHDT, YNNKEL (reference sequence). V shed 4 bases, J shed 5 bases, and the junction held 14 bases outside the gene matches. Written as DNA, the CDR3 is TGTGCCAGCAGCCCAACCGGGACTAGCGGGCTCTTAGGGACCGGGGAGCTGTTTTTT. Its translation is CASSPTGTSGLLGTGELFF.

The chain employs TRBV29-1 and TRBJ2-4; D is undetermined. Trimming removed 0 bases at V and 6 bases at J, with 6 bases between. The CDR3 is 12 residues long. The germline CDR1 and CDR2 sequences are SQVTM and ANQGSEA. In DNA form, the CDR3 reads TGCAGCGTTGAAGAGACGGGAAACATTCAGTACTTC. Encoded protein: CSVEETGNIQYF.

The J gene is TRBJ2-7, the V gene TRBV9, with 9 bases fitting TRBD1. The germline V gene encodes CDR1 SGDLS and CDR2 YYNGEE. The CDR3 loop spans 15 amino acids. Trimming removed 0 bases from V and 2 bases from J; junction bases left unmatched: 3. CDR3 DNA: TGTGCCAGCAGCGTAGCGGGACAGGGTGCCTACGAGCAGTACTTC. It is translated as CASSVAGQGAYEQYF.

The chain couples TRBV4-1 to TRBJ1-3; D is unclear. V lost 0 bases and J lost 6, with 12 bases in between. Germline assignment: CDR1 MGHRA and CDR2 YSYEKL. CDR3 length: 15 residues. The CDR3 protein is CASSQEARTANTIYF. In nucleotides, the CDR3 is TGCGCCAGCAGCCAAGAGGCGAGAACGGCAAACACCATATATTTT.

This rearrangement joins TRBV7-2 to TRBJ1-6; TRBD1 matches 7 bases. V was clipped by 11 bases and J by 5 bases; unmatched bases: 6. The germline CDR1 and CDR2 sequences are SGHTA and FQGNSA. This CDR3 is 13 amino acids long. The CDR3 protein is CASGTVNNSPLHF. In DNA form, the CDR3 reads TGTGCCTCCGGGACAGTGAATAATTCACCCCTCCACTTT.

The V and J genes are TRBV24-1 and TRBJ2-2; tentative D call: TRBD1 (6 bases). CDR3 size: 15 residues. Trimming pared 4 bases from V and 0 bases from J, leaving 8 bases between. Germline V gene sequence: CDR1 KGHDR, CDR2 SFDVKD. CDR3 loop: CATSETGANTGELFF. CDR3 bases: TGTGCCACCAGTGAGACAGGAGCGAACACCGGGGAGCTGTTTTTT.